The following is a T cell receptor (beta chain) sequence with its context. Its antigen is as yet unknown. V gave up 4 bases and J gave up 0 bases; unmatched junction bases: 8. Germline V gives CDR1 SGHRS, CDR2 YFSETQ. The CDR3 has 17 residues. Using constant-segment primers, 5'RACE produced TCR alpha and TCR beta cDNA libraries carrying sample barcodes and UMIs. TCRdb passed the 5' RACE reads through MiXCR, listing each CDR3 protein once. This table holds about 49,000 distinct CDR3 sequences, approximately 7% found once. This sample is part of a study of T-cell memory formation after mild COVID-19. The wider study: Largely, TCR clusters stayed within a single donor.

Study outcomes and limitations: Shrinking CD4+ clones resided mostly in CM and EM, and CD8+ ones in EMRA.

V and J are TRBV5-1 and TRBJ2-1; 9 positions match TRBD1. Sequencing was performed on PBMCs or a T cell subset sorted from them (not recorded which). The sequence derives from a man younger than 35 who had mild COVID-19 (a few samples of this study predate the infection). Cell type and time point are not known. CDR3 DNA sequence: TGCGCCAGCAGCCCGGGACAGGGTCCTATCTCCTACAATGAGCAGTTCTTC. It yields the protein CASSPGQGPISYNEQFF.